Listed here are 32 T cell receptor beta chains from one sample, sequenced in a study of T-cell memory formation after mild COVID-19 (dated by TCRdb to about 2021). The library relied on 5' RACE. The sequencer was an Illumina NovaSeq 6000. The public sequencing data were trimmed at Q25 with fastp and processed into clonotypes with MiXCR by TCRdb, which kept only in-frame beta chains. Rows merge per CDR3 protein into single entries with the most common DNA and genes. Counted in this sample were hundreds of thousands of distinct CDR3 sequences; around 20% of them appeared once. The top ten constitute under 25% of the sample. The sample comprised PBMCs or a T cell subset sorted from them (not recorded which). Receptor source: a man between 18 and 29 years old who had mild COVID-19 (a few samples of this study predate the infection). The sample titles of this study are shuffled in the database, so cell type and time point are left out; the donor was told from shared clones.

This clonotype was found once. The V call is TRBV7-2, the J call TRBJ2-3, with D perhaps TRBD1 (6 bases). The CDR3 sequence is 12 residues long. V lost 10 bases to trimming and J lost 0 bases, with 8 bases between them. The germline gives CDR1 SGHTA, CDR2 FQGNSA. The CDR3 loop is CATGQSTDTQYF. CDR3 in DNA: TGTGCCACGGGACAAAGCACAGATACGCAGTATTTT.

The genes are TRBV5-1 and TRBJ2-5, with D perhaps TRBD2 (6 bases). Trimming removed 7 bases from V and 4 bases from J, with 14 bases in between. Germline CDR1 and CDR2: SGHRS and YFSETQ. The CDR3 is 13 residues long. This CDR3 reads CASYLRGRETQYF. Here the CDR3 DNA reads TGCGCCAGCTACCTGCGGGGTCGAGAGACCCAGTACTTC.

This clonotype was observed a handful of times. The genes are TRBV5-6 and TRBJ1-2; the D is unclear. Trimming left V 0 bases short and J 4 bases short, with 10 bases between. Germline V CDR1 and CDR2: SGHDT, YYEEEE. This CDR3 is built from 14 residues. The DNA of the CDR3 is TGTGCCAGCAGCTTGGGCGAAGGCTCCTATGGCTACACCTTC. It is translated as CASSLGEGSYGYTF.

This clonotype was recorded a few times. The DNA of the CDR3 is TGTGCCAGCAGCCCAGGCCGGGAACATCAGCCCCAGCATTTT. Amino acid sequence: CASSPGREHQPQHF. The V gene is TRBV7-2, the J gene TRBJ1-5; D remains ambiguous. V was trimmed by 5 bases and J by 5 bases, leaving 13 bases between them. Per germline, CDR1 SGHTA and CDR2 FQGNSA. There are 14 residues in the CDR3.

This clonotype was detected a few times. The chain is built from TRBV6-5 and TRBJ2-5; possible D gene TRBD1, 5 bases. CDR1 is MNHEY and CDR2 is SVGAGI in the germline V gene. V lost 4 bases, J lost 7 bases, and 16 bases lay in between. The CDR3 has 14 amino acids. In nucleotides, the CDR3 is TGTGCCAGCAGTTCGTTAGGGGATTTGGGGACCCAGTACTTC. Translated, it gives CASSSLGDLGTQYF.

This clonotype appeared a few times. The chain has TRBV4-3 and TRBJ1-5, with D unresolved. This CDR3 spans 15 amino acids. CDR1 and CDR2 from the germline V gene are LGHNA and YSLEER. Trimming removed 0 bases from V and 5 bases from J, with 11 bases in between. The CDR3 spells CASSQESGLDQPQHF. The CDR3 region has the DNA TGCGCCAGCAGCCAAGAGAGTGGGCTCGATCAGCCCCAGCATTTT.

This clonotype was counted a single time. A read error may account for a junction end that differs from germline. V usage is TRBV7-9 and J usage is TRBJ2-3, with D unclear. Germline CDR1 reads SEHNR; CDR2 reads FQNEAQ (reference sequence). This CDR3 has 15 amino acids. In DNA, the CDR3 is TGTGCCAGCAGTTTAGTGGCGGCGATCACAGATACGCAGTATTTT. It yields the protein CASSLVAAITDTQYF.

The chain uses TRBV15 and TRBJ1-5; D is unresolved. There are 14 residues in the CDR3. V lost 1 base and J lost 7, with 11 bases in between. The germline V gene encodes CDR1 LNHNV and CDR2 YYDKDF (reference sequence). The CDR3 coding sequence is TGTGCCACCAGCAGAGGTCCTCGGGGACAGCCCCAGCATTTT. It translates to CATSRGPRGQPQHF.

The V call is TRBV5-1, the J call TRBJ2-2; 8 bases agree with TRBD1. Germline V CDR1 and CDR2: SGHRS, YFSETQ. V lost 3 bases and J lost 7; bases outside the gene matches: 5. The CDR3 extends over 14 amino acids. CDR3 DNA: TGCGCCAGCAGCTGGACAGGGAATGGCGGGGAGCTGTTTTTT. The encoded protein is CASSWTGNGGELFF. Using reference TRBV5-1 and TRBJ2-2 for the parts outside the CDR3, the full variable domain is KAGVTQTPRYLIKTRGQQVTLSCSPISGHRSVSWYQQTPGQGLQFLFEYFSETQRNKGNFPGRFSGRQFSNSRSEMNVSTLELGDSALYLCASSWTGNGGELFFGEGSRLTVL.

In this sample, this clonotype turned up a few times. The V and J genes are TRBV6-2 or TRBV6-3 and TRBJ2-1, with 8 nucleotides matching TRBD1. Germline values: CDR1 MNHEY, CDR2 SVGEGT. CDR3 length equals 12 residues. J was trimmed by 10 bases and V by 5 bases; bases with no gene match: 4. In DNA form, the CDR3 reads TGTGCCAGCAGTGACAGGGGTCGAGAGCAGTTCTTC. Protein product: CASSDRGREQFF.

This clonotype was seen only a few times. This chain joins TRBV11-2 and TRBJ2-5; a possible D gene is TRBD1 (5 bases). V was cut by 5 bases and J by 13 bases, with 23 bases left in between. This CDR3 is built from 14 residues. Germline assignment: CDR1 SGHAT and CDR2 FQNNGV. CDR3 DNA sequence: TGTGCCAGCAGCGCCTTCCAGGGATCCCCCCGGCCGTACTTC. Protein: CASSAFQGSPRPYF.

This chain joins TRBV24-1 and TRBJ1-5; no clear D gene. Germline values: CDR1 KGHDR, CDR2 SFDVKD. CDR3 length equals 14 residues. Trimming stripped 2 bases from V and 5 bases from J, with 9 bases between. CDR3 nucleotide sequence: TGTGCCACCAGTGATTACGGTAGTGATCAGCCCCAGCATTTT. Protein: CATSDYGSDQPQHF.

In this sample, this clonotype turned up a few times. This rearrangement joins TRBV5-5 to TRBJ2-7, with a tentative D call TRBD1 (6 bases). Germline V gene lookup returns CDR1 SGHKS and CDR2 YYEKEE (reference sequence). The V end lost 4 bases, the J end lost 1 base, and 15 bases lay between the germline ends. This CDR3 has 15 residues. CDR3 in DNA: TGTGCCAGCAGCGTGACAGGTGGGAGATCCTACGAGCAGTACTTC. Translated, it gives CASSVTGGRSYEQYF.

The gene calls are TRBV3-1 and TRBJ2-4, with 7 bases that match TRBD1. Looked up from germline, CDR1 is LGHDT and CDR2 is YNNKEL (reference sequence). The CDR3 is made up of 14 amino acids. V was pared by 4 bases and J by 3 bases, with 3 bases of the junction left unmatched. The DNA for the CDR3 is TGTGCCAGCAGCCCCCAGGGGGACAAAAACATTCAGTACTTC. This gives the protein CASSPQGDKNIQYF.

This clonotype has just a few counts. V gene TRBV20-1 combines with J gene TRBJ1-2; D gene ambiguous. CDR3 size: 13 residues. The germline V and J ends were trimmed by 6 bases and 6 bases, with 17 bases remaining between them. Looked up from germline, CDR1 is DFQATT and CDR2 is SNEGSKA (reference sequence). For the CDR3, the DNA is TGCAGTGCGCCCACCGGCCCTTCGGATGGCTACACCTTC. Residues: CSAPTGPSDGYTF.

The chain has TRBV27 and TRBJ2-5, with 9 bases that match TRBD2. In germline, CDR1 is MNHEY, CDR2 SMNVEV (reference sequence). With V trimmed by 6 bases and J by 1 base, 0 bases remained unmatched. CDR3 length: 13 amino acids. The CDR3 DNA is TGTGCCAGCAGAGCGGGGGGCCAAGAGACCCAGTACTTC. Encoded protein: CASRAGGQETQYF.

This chain uses TRBV18 with TRBJ2-4, with 14 bases lining up with TRBD2. The CDR3 sequence is 15 residues long. The ends lost 3 bases at V and 5 bases at J; junction bases unmatched: 0. The germline V gene encodes CDR1 KGHSH and CDR2 LQKENI. The CDR3 sequence is CASSPTSGGENIQYF. In DNA form, the CDR3 reads TGTGCCAGCTCACCGACTAGCGGGGGGGAAAACATTCAGTACTTC.

The sample holds a few counts of this clonotype. This sequence joins TRBV5-1 and TRBJ2-3, with 7 nucleotides matching TRBD1. CDR1 and CDR2 (germline): SGHRS, YFSETQ. With V trimmed by 1 base and J by 0 bases, 5 bases remained unmatched. CDR3 length: 16 residues. The CDR3 DNA is TGCGCCAGCAGCTTGCCGGGACAGAGAAGCACAGATACGCAGTATTTT. It translates to CASSLPGQRSTDTQYF.

The J gene is TRBJ1-6, the V gene TRBV4-3; no definite D call. CDR1 and CDR2 (germline): LGHNA, YSLEER. This CDR3 is built from 16 residues. The V end was cut by 2 bases, the J end by 7 bases, with 15 bases between. The CDR3 DNA is TGCGCCAGCAGCCAATACCACTCCGTAGGGAATTCACCCCTCCACTTT. This translates into CASSQYHSVGNSPLHF.

The J gene is TRBJ2-1, the V gene TRBV29-1; TRBD1 matches 9 bases. J was trimmed by 7 bases and V by 2 bases; bases with no gene match: 6. This CDR3 has 14 amino acids. Germline CDR1 reads SQVTM; CDR2 reads ANQGSEA. In nucleotides, the CDR3 is TGCAGCGTTGAAAGGACAGGGGAGGTAAATGAGCAGTTCTTC. Residues: CSVERTGEVNEQFF.

The chain is built from TRBV18 and TRBJ2-3; 9 bases align to TRBD2. V shed 0 bases and J 7 bases; nucleotides not matched to a gene: 20. The CDR3 contains 20 residues. The germline V gene has CDR1 KGHSH and CDR2 LQKENI. The CDR3, as DNA: TGTGCCAGCTCACCACCGATCGGAGGACGTCGAGCGGGGGGCATCAATACGCAGTATTTT. As protein: CASSPPIGGRRAGGINTQYF.

The gene calls are TRBV4-1 and TRBJ2-7, with TRBD1 matching 9 bases. The CDR3 is 15 amino acids. CDR1 and CDR2 (germline): MGHRA, YSYEKL. The V and J ends lost 1 base and 0 bases, in that order; junction bases with no gene match: 1. Here the CDR3 reads CASSQGDRASYEQYF. In nucleotides, the CDR3 is TGCGCCAGCAGCCAAGGGGACAGGGCCTCCTACGAGCAGTACTTC.

Concerning this clonotype: The junction does not match germline at one end; this may be a read error. This rearrangement joins TRBV5-1 to TRBJ2-5; 7 bases agree with TRBD1. The CDR3 runs to 14 residues. The V gene's germline CDR1 is SGHRS and CDR2 YFSETQ. This CDR3 is CDSRAGTAQETQYF. For the CDR3, the DNA is TGCGACAGCAGGGCCGGGACAGCCCAAGAGACCCAGTACTTC.

This sequence joins TRBV29-1 and TRBJ2-5; D is ambiguous. CDR3 length: 12 residues. Per the germline V gene, CDR1 is SQVTM and CDR2 is ANQGSEA. V was clipped by 7 bases and J by 0 bases, with 9 bases between them. Written as DNA, the CDR3 is TGCAGCGGTGGTAACTACCAAGAGACCCAGTACTTC. Protein: CSGGNYQETQYF.

This clonotype was observed a handful of times. The chain carries TRBV7-9 and TRBJ2-7; 11 positions agree with TRBD2. Germline CDR1 is SEHNR and CDR2 is FQNEAQ (reference sequence). CDR3 size: 16 residues. J lost 0 bases, V lost 5 bases, and 6 bases had no gene match. The DNA for the CDR3 is TGTGCCAGCAGCCCCGGGACTAGCGGCGTCTCCTACGAGCAGTACTTC. It codes for CASSPGTSGVSYEQYF.

The table lists this clonotype with a few counts. The chain uses TRBV12-3 or TRBV12-4 and TRBJ2-7; 11 positions agree with TRBD2. J lost 5 bases, V lost 4 bases, and 4 bases had no gene match. The CDR3 is 14 amino acids. The CDR3 here is CASSWGLAADEQYF. The CDR3 nucleotides read TGTGCCAGCAGTTGGGGACTAGCGGCTGACGAGCAGTACTTC.

This clonotype was seen repeatedly, ten times or more. The genes are TRBV20-1 and TRBJ2-6, with D uncertain. The V and J ends lost 4 bases and 0 bases respectively, with 16 bases between them. The CDR3 has 17 amino acids. Per the germline V gene, CDR1 is DFQATT and CDR2 is SNEGSKA (reference sequence). The CDR3 is CSATRGNTASGANVLTF. DNA for the CDR3: TGCAGTGCTACCCGCGGCAACACCGCCTCTGGGGCCAACGTCCTGACTTTC.

This clonotype was picked up many times. This chain connects TRBV12-3 or TRBV12-4 to TRBJ2-1, with a weak D call TRBD2 (6 bases). This CDR3 has 14 amino acids. V lost 4 bases, J lost 3 bases, and 10 bases lay in between. The chain's CDR3 is CASSSGTYYNEQFF. The CDR3 coding sequence is TGTGCCAGCAGTTCGGGGACTTACTACAATGAGCAGTTCTTC.

This clonotype has a handful of counts. The chain couples TRBV4-2 to TRBJ2-4, with 11 bases aligning to TRBD1. Germline loops: CDR1 LGHNA, CDR2 YNFKEQ. The CDR3 runs 16 residues. The J segment lost 4 bases and the V segment lost 4 bases, leaving 6 bases of the junction unmatched. CDR3 protein: CASSPGTGGVKNIQYF. In DNA, the CDR3 is TGTGCCAGCAGCCCGGGGACAGGGGGGGTGAAAAACATTCAGTACTTC.

The chain links TRBV20-1 to TRBJ2-1; TRBD2 matches at 9 bases. Germline V gene sequence: CDR1 DFQATT, CDR2 SNEGSKA (reference sequence). The CDR3 runs to 16 residues. The CDR3 loop is CSAFPLSGGLYNEQFF. The CDR3 DNA sequence: TGCAGCGCGTTTCCACTTAGCGGGGGCCTTTACAATGAGCAGTTCTTC.

The J gene is TRBJ1-1, the V gene TRBV28; no definite D call. CDR1 is MDHEN and CDR2 is SYDVKM in the germline V gene. The CDR3 consists of 13 residues. The V end lost 6 bases, the J end lost 6 bases, and 14 bases lay between the germline ends. The DNA of the CDR3 is TGTGCCAGCAGACTCAACCTGGGAGCTGAAGCTTTCTTT. Protein: CASRLNLGAEAFF.

This clonotype has at least ten counts. V gene TRBV9 combines with J gene TRBJ2-1, with D uncertain. The germline V and J ends were trimmed by 4 bases and 4 bases, with 3 bases remaining between them. The CDR3 is 11 amino acids. Germline CDR1 reads SGDLS; CDR2 reads YYNGEE. CDR3 sequence reads: CASSKYNEQFF. The CDR3 DNA reads TGTGCCAGCAGCAAGTACAATGAGCAGTTCTTC. Based on the CDR3 plus reference TRBV9 and TRBJ2-1, the full variable domain is DSGVTQTPKHLITATGQRVTLRCSPRSGDLSVYWYQQSLDQGLQFLIQYYNGEERAKGNILERFSAQQFPDLHSELNLSSLELGDSALYFCASSKYNEQFFGPGTRLTVL.